This T cell receptor (beta chain) appears in the sequencing data of a study of shared clonotypes between healthy human individuals. Naive CD8 isolation took CD45RO-negative cells positively selected for CCR7 and excluded terminally differentiated effector memory CD45RA+ cells. Investigators spread the genomic DNA of each subset evenly over several immunoSEQ plates. The method was immunoSEQ multiplex PCR; TCRdb's version includes in-frame clones alone and lacks a portion of them. The data show more than 2 million clones, roughly 94% seen once. The CDR3 is made up of 18 amino acids. With 7 bases removed from V and 1 base from J, the gap between germline ends came to 23 bases. Germline V gene data show CDR1 as LGHNA and CDR2 as YSLEER.

The J gene is TRBJ1-5, the V gene TRBV4-3, with no clear D. This TCR came from a man in his late teens or twenties in good health. The sequencing sample was made of naive CD8+ T cells sorted from blood. The CDR3 bases are TGCGCCAGCAATTTCCCTCGGTGGATCGCATCAAGCAATCAGCCCCAGCATTTT. The encoded protein is CASNFPRWIASSNQPQHF.